This record concerns one T cell receptor beta chain sequence. Its antigen is still unknown. This sample also contains other DNA sequences that code for the same CDR3. Replicate PCRs run on sorted subsets employed around 200 ng DNA, around 27,000 T cell genomes. Clones were sequenced by immunoSEQ multiplex PCR, and TCRdb holds only the in-frame ones, with some missing. The table has some 2,400,000 clones, nearly 97% seen once. This sample was included in a study of shared clonotypes between healthy human individuals. As for the study in general: A donor's plate count was three for CD4 naive and three for CD4 memory; CD8 naive had two and CD8 memory one.

The study drew all its donors from Caucasian adults living in Nashville, Tennessee. Study-level results: Sequencing depth was a factor that was expected to affect clonotype sharing among donors.

Sequenced sample: naive CD4+ T cells sorted from blood. The subset denotes: CD45RA+ positively selected. The clonotype comes from a young man in good health.

DNA for the CDR3: TGTGCCAGCTCACCGGGGACAGCTAGCAATCAGCCCCAGCATTTT. Translated: CASSPGTASNQPQHF. The rearrangement uses TRBV18 and TRBJ1-5; TRBD1 matches 7 bases. From germline, CDR1 is KGHSH and CDR2 LQKENI. Trimming cost V 3 bases and J 0 bases; bases outside gene matches: 2. This CDR3 region has 15 residues.